A single TCR beta chain is shown here with its context. The data belong to a study of shared clonotypes between healthy human individuals. Some clones are missing from TCRdb's copy, which holds only in-frame ones; the method was immunoSEQ multiplex PCR. Among about 2,500,000 clones listed, 85% to 95% were seen once. Material: naive CD4+ T cells sorted from blood. The sample's subset: CD45RA+ positively selected. This TCR came from a man between 18 and 29 years old in good health.

The CDR3 here is CASSSGTTNEQFF. The CDR3, as DNA: TGCGCCAGCAGCTCTGGGACTACTAATGAGCAGTTCTTC. The chain combines TRBV5-1 with TRBJ2-1, with 7 bases aligning to TRBD2. Germline-derived CDR1 and CDR2 are SGHRS and YFSETQ. The trim removed 3 bases at V and 7 bases at J, leaving 4 bases unmatched. The CDR3 runs to 13 residues.